Following are 12 T cell receptor beta chains from one sample sequenced in a study of early T cells in non-severe SARS-CoV-2 infection. A single record per CDR3 protein comes from TCRdb applying MiXCR to the 5' RACE reads. The table lists more than 25,000 distinct CDR3 sequences, about 4.2% of them singletons. The sequenced material came from whole blood. These receptors were obtained from an adult who was a healthcare worker with PCR-confirmed SARS-CoV-2 infection or an uninfected control (not recorded which).

This clonotype has at least ten counts. The chain links TRBV18 to TRBJ2-1; the D gene is possibly TRBD1 (6 bases). CDR1 and CDR2 from the germline V gene are KGHSH and LQKENI. Trimming removed 1 base at V and 9 bases at J, with 16 bases between. The CDR3 sequence is 15 residues long. The CDR3 DNA follows: TGTGCCAGCTCACCACAGTCGCAGGGGCAAGGTGAGCAGTTCTTC. It is translated as CASSPQSQGQGEQFF.

Ten or more counts support this clonotype. The V and J genes are TRBV7-6 and TRBJ2-2, with 8 bases that match TRBD2. The CDR3 has 15 amino acids. The germline CDR1 and CDR2 sequences are SGHVS and FNYEAQ. J lost 2 bases, V lost 5 bases, and 4 bases had no gene match. CDR3 coding DNA: TGTGCCAGCAGCCCCGTAGCGGGAAACACCGGGGAGCTGTTTTTT. Its translation: CASSPVAGNTGELFF.

This clonotype was seen only a few times. The rearrangement links TRBV14 to TRBJ1-1; a possible D gene is TRBD1 (6 bases). Per germline, CDR1 SGHDN and CDR2 FVKESK. This CDR3 is 14 amino acids long. V dropped 4 bases and J dropped 4 bases, with 13 bases sitting between them. CDR3 nucleotides: TGTGCCAGCAGCCGAGTCTGGGGGGCCACTGAAGCTTTCTTT. Its translation: CASSRVWGATEAFF.

The sample holds a few counts of this clonotype. The gene calls are TRBV20-1 and TRBJ2-7; TRBD2 is a possible D gene (6 bases). CDR1 is DFQATT and CDR2 is SNEGSKA in the germline V gene (reference sequence). Between the trimmed V and J ends, which lost 4 bases and 0 bases, there was a span of 13 bases. The CDR3 length is 14 residues. CDR3 in DNA: TGCAGTGCTAACAAGGGCGGGGTCTCCTACGAGCAGTACTTC. Its translation is CSANKGGVSYEQYF.

This clonotype was observed many times. V usage is TRBV27 and J usage is TRBJ1-6, with no clear D. This CDR3 is 15 amino acids long. Per germline, CDR1 MNHEY and CDR2 SMNVEV (reference sequence). Trimming pared 1 base from V and 3 bases from J, leaving 7 bases between. In nucleotides, the CDR3 is TGTGCCAGCAGTTTATTCGCAGACTATAATTCACCCCTCCACTTT. Its translation: CASSLFADYNSPLHF.

This clonotype was seen ten or more times. The V and J genes are TRBV5-1 and TRBJ1-1; unclear D gene. The CDR3 runs to 14 residues. V lost 1 base to trimming and J lost 3 bases, with 10 bases between them. Germline V lookup: CDR1 SGHRS, CDR2 YFSETQ. This chain's CDR3 is CASSLTGRDTEAFF. CDR3 DNA sequence: TGCGCCAGCAGCTTGACGGGAAGGGACACTGAAGCTTTCTTT.

Points on this clonotype: Germline and junction disagree at one end, which may indicate a read error. The rearrangement links TRBV7-2 to TRBJ2-3; 15 bases are a match to TRBD2. The germline V gene has CDR1 SGHTA and CDR2 FQGNSA. The CDR3 totals 14 residues. The CDR3 spells CASSARTSGGALSF. For the CDR3, the DNA is TGTGCCAGCAGCGCCCGGACTAGCGGGGGGGCTTTATCATTT.

V and J are TRBV5-1 and TRBJ2-2; the D gene is possibly TRBD2 (5 bases). The CDR3 spans 16 residues. Germline assignment: CDR1 SGHRS and CDR2 YFSETQ. V lost 10 bases, J lost 0 bases, and 19 bases lay in between. CDR3 residues: CAHIVRRCANTGELFF. The CDR3 coding sequence is TGCGCCCACATCGTCAGGAGGTGCGCGAACACCGGGGAGCTGTTTTTT.

This clonotype occurred many times. The rearrangement links TRBV5-5 to TRBJ2-5; D may match TRBD1 or TRBD2 (5 bases each). Trimming removed 2 bases from V and 4 bases from J, with 18 bases in between. Per the germline V gene, CDR1 is SGHKS and CDR2 is YYEKEE (reference sequence). The CDR3 runs 16 residues. This chain's CDR3 is CASSFVAGRVVETQYF. The DNA of the CDR3 is TGTGCCAGCAGCTTTGTGGCAGGGAGAGTGGTAGAGACCCAGTACTTC.

This clonotype was observed many times. This rearrangement joins TRBV28 to TRBJ1-6; 11 nucleotides match TRBD1. Trimming removed 6 bases from V and 10 bases from J; junction bases left unmatched: 17. Germline V gives CDR1 MDHEN, CDR2 SYDVKM. The CDR3 totals 18 residues. CDR3 residues: CASRQRGQGAPVGSPLHF. CDR3 DNA: TGTGCCAGCAGACAGCGCGGACAGGGGGCGCCGGTCGGCTCACCCCTCCACTTT. Full variable domain (missing parts from reference TRBV28 and TRBJ1-6): DVKVTQSSRYLVKRTGEKVFLECVQDMDHENMFWYRQDPGLGLRLIYFSYDVKMKEKGDIPEGYSVSREKKERFSLILESASTNQTSMYLCASRQRGQGAPVGSPLHFGNGTRLTVT.

This clonotype occurred many times. The chain is built from TRBV7-9 and TRBJ2-1; 9 bases line up with TRBD1. CDR1 is SEHNR, CDR2 FQNEAQ, per germline (reference sequence). The V gene end was trimmed by 4 bases and the J gene end by 5 bases; junction bases not matched to a gene: 6. This CDR3 contains 15 residues. The CDR3 sequence: CASSSQGAWDNEQFF. CDR3 in DNA: TGTGCCAGCAGCTCACAGGGGGCCTGGGACAATGAGCAGTTCTTC.

This clonotype was seen at least ten times. DNA of the CDR3: TGTGCCAGCAGCTTAGATACCGGAAATACCTACGAGCAGTACTTC. It codes for CASSLDTGNTYEQYF. The V gene is TRBV7-2, the J gene TRBJ2-7; no reliable D call. Deletions cut 1 base from V and 2 bases from J, with 12 bases between. The CDR3 spans 15 residues. The V gene's germline CDR1 is SGHTA and CDR2 FQGNSA. Looking up the rest from reference TRBV7-2 and TRBJ2-7 gives the full variable domain: GAGVSQSPSNKVTEKGKDVELRCDPISGHTALYWYRQSLGQGLEFLIYFQGNSAPDKSGLPSDRFSAERTGGSVSTLTIQRTQQEDSAVYLCASSLDTGNTYEQYFGPGTRLTVT.